This T cell receptor (beta chain) is from a study of control samples from healthy donors and cancer patients. The CDR3 contains 14 residues. The J segment lost 4 bases and the V segment lost 3 bases, leaving 8 bases of the junction unmatched. Germline V gene lookup returns CDR1 GTSNPN and CDR2 SVGIG (reference sequence). The repertoire was sequenced with immunoSEQ multiplex PCR; TCRdb's copy has only in-frame clones and lacks some. The sample shows roughly 48,000 clones, 91% of them seen only once. V gene TRBV30 combines with J gene TRBJ1-2; 7 bases are shared with TRBD1. The sample comprised PBMCs. The sequence was collected from a woman aged 40-49 years with head and neck cancer. The CDR3, as DNA: TGTGCCTGGAGCCGGACAGGTGGATCCTATGGCTACACCTTC. Protein product: CAWSRTGGSYGYTF.